This TCR beta chain was sequenced during a study of blood T cell repertoires in COVID-19. Across the whole study: The origin of the acute and convalescent COVID-19 samples was the United States, Italy and Spain. PBMCs, B-cell-depleted T cells, or T cells provided the cDNA or gDNA that made up the material.

Profiling relied on immunoSEQ multiplex PCR, and the TCRdb table lists in-frame clones only, not all of them. The data show 350,000 or so clones, 70% to 90% seen once. Seattle-derived patients entered the study during active infection and were followed longitudinally. This TCR derives from a woman younger than 45 with COVID-19, enrolled during active disease. The sequencing input was peripheral blood.

For the CDR3, the DNA is TGTGCCAGCAGCCAGCCCGGGACTAGCGGGGGGGCGGGGCTCTACGAGCAGTACTTC. Protein: CASSQPGTSGGAGLYEQYF. The V call is TRBV7-2, the J call TRBJ2-7; TRBD2 matches 16 bases. CDR1 SGHTA and CDR2 FQGNSA come from the germline V gene. V lost 5 bases to trimming and J lost 3 bases; unmatched junction nucleotides: 13. The CDR3 has 19 amino acids.